This TCR beta chain was sequenced during a study of OX40 agonist ivuxolimab in advanced cancers. Study as a whole: Three individuals attained partial responses, comprising one hepatocellular carcinoma case and two cutaneous melanoma cases.

A word on this clone: Compared with germline, one end of the junction differs, possibly owing to a read error.

TCRdb's copy holds only in-frame clones and misses some; the assay was immunoSEQ multiplex PCR. The sample has 45,000 to 65,000 clones; roughly 86% are singletons. Germline-derived CDR1 and CDR2 are GTSNPN and SVGIG (reference sequence). The CDR3 runs to 14 residues. This rearrangement joins TRBV30 to TRBJ1-2, with D perhaps TRBD1 (6 bases). This sequence was found in an adult with an advanced solid tumor such as melanoma, head and neck, liver or kidney cancer. The sample was CD4+ or CD8+ T cells sorted from blood, taken in a trial of the OX40 agonist ivuxolimab. The CDR3 DNA reads TGTGCCTGGAGTGTAGTAGCAGGGGCTGATGGCTACGCCTTC. Its translation: CAWSVVAGADGYAF.